This entry describes one T cell receptor (beta chain). CDR3 size: 13 residues. Germline CDR1 is MGHRA and CDR2 is YSYEKL. V dropped 6 bases and J dropped 2 bases, with 10 bases sitting between them. These data belong to a study of CD8 T cells in Susac syndrome. Random hexamers primed reverse transcription of 0.5 to 1 ug RNA. TCRdb ran MiXCR on the immunoSEQ multiplex PCR reads and lists one entry per CDR3 protein. The table lists under 150,000 distinct CDR3 sequences, around 86% of them singletons. Sequenced input: CD8+ T cells from PBMCs. The sequence came from a human donor with multiple sclerosis. The chain carries TRBV4-1 and TRBJ2-5, with D possibly TRBD2 on 6 matching bases. The CDR3 here is CASREGLQETQYF. For the CDR3, the DNA is TGCGCCAGCAGAGAGGGACTGCAAGAGACCCAGTACTTC.